This T cell receptor beta chain came from a study of blood T cell repertoires in COVID-19. TCRdb's copy holds only in-frame clones and misses some; the assay was immunoSEQ multiplex PCR. Here the sample spans 300,000 to 350,000 clones, 88% being singletons. The CDR3 totals 15 residues. CDR1 WSHSY and CDR2 SAAADI come from the germline V gene. V shed 3 bases and J shed 4 bases, with 14 bases lying between them. The source of this sequence is a man aged 25-45 years who had recovered from COVID-19. The specimen sequenced was PBMCs or T cells enriched from blood (not recorded which). The chain links TRBV10-2 to TRBJ2-3; tentatively, D is TRBD2 (5 bases). CDR3 sequence (DNA): TGCGCCAGCAGTGAACGGGGTGGTGAACCAGATACGCAGTATTTT. Translation gives CASSERGGEPDTQYF.